This T cell receptor (beta chain) emerged from a study of circulating and synovial CD4+ cells in juvenile arthritis. The germline CDR1 and CDR2 sequences are SGHNT and YYREEE (reference sequence). J was trimmed by 10 bases and V by 4 bases; bases with no gene match: 4. This CDR3 has 12 amino acids. Concerning this clone itself: Its antigen is not identified. Other DNA sequences from this sample encode an identical CDR3 as well.

Only in-frame clones appear in the TCRdb table, and some are missing; sequencing was by immunoSEQ multiplex PCR. The table includes roughly 14,000 clones, approximately 83% detected once. Study results and caveats: T cell genome counts differed by at least an order of magnitude between CPL and CD4 samples.

The chain couples TRBV5-4 to TRBJ1-1, with TRBD1 matching over 10 bases. Specimen: CD4+ T cells from synovial fluid. This receptor was identified in a human patient with juvenile idiopathic arthritis. Some clones in this sample may be carry-over from other donors' samples. The CDR3 reads CASSPTGGPAFF. The DNA for the CDR3 is TGTGCCAGCAGCCCGACAGGGGGCCCAGCTTTCTTT.